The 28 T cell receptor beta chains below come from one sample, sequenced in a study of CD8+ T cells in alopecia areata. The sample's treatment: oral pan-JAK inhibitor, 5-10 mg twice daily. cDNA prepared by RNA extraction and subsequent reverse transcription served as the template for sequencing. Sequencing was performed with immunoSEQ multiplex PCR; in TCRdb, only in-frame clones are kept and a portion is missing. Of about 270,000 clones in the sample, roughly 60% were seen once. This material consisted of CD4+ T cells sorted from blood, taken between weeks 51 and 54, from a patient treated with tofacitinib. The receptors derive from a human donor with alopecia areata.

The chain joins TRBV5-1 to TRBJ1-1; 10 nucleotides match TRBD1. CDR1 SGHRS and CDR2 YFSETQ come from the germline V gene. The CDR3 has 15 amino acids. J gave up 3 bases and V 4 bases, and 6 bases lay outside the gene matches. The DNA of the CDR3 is TGCGCCAGCAGCCAGACAGGACAGGGGGACACTGAAGCTTTCTTT. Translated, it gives CASSQTGQGDTEAFF.

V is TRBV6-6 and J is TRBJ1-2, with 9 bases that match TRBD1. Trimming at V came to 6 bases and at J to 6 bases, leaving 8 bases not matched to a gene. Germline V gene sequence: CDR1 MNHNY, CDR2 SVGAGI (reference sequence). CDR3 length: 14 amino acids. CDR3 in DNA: TGTGCCAGCAGACTCCGGGACAGGGAAGATGGCTACACCTTC. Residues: CASRLRDREDGYTF.

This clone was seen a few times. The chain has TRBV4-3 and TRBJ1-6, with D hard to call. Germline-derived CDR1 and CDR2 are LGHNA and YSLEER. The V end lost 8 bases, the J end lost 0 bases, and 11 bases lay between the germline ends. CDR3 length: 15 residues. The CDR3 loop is CASRERSSYNSPLHF. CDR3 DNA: TGCGCCAGCCGGGAGAGGAGCTCCTATAATTCACCCCTCCACTTT.

CDR3 bases: TGTGCTTATGCCCGGACAGGGACACACGAGCAGTACTTC. Translation gives CAYARTGTHEQYF. V usage is TRBV30 and J usage is TRBJ2-7, with 8 bases identical to TRBD1. Germline-derived CDR1 and CDR2 are GTSNPN and SVGIG (reference sequence). The CDR3 loop spans 13 amino acids. Full variable domain (remainder filled in from reference TRBV30 and TRBJ2-7): SQTIHQWPATLVQPVGSPLSLECTVEGTSNPNLYWYRQAAGRGLQLLFYSVGIGQISSEVPQNLSASRPQDRQFILSSKKLLLSDSGFYLCAYARTGTHEQYFGPGTRLTVT.

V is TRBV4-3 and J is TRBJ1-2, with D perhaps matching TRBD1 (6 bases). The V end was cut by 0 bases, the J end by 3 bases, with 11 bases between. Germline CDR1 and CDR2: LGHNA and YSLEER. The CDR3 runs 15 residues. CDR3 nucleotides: TGCGCCAGCAGCCAAGAGGGCAGGGGATACTATGGCTACACCTTC. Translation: CASSQEGRGYYGYTF.

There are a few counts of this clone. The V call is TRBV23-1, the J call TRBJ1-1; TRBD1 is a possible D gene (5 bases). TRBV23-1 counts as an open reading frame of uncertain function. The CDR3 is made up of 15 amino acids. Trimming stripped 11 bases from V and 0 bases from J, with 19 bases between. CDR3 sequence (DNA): TGCGCCGCCCCGGGGCGGTCGGGAATGAACACTGAAGCTTTCTTT. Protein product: CAAPGRSGMNTEAFF.

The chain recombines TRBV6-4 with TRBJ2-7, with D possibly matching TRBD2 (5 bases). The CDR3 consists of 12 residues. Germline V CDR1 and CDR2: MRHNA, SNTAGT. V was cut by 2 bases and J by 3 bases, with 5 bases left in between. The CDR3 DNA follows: TGTGCCAGCAGTGACCGGGACTACGAGCAGTACTTC. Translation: CASSDRDYEQYF.

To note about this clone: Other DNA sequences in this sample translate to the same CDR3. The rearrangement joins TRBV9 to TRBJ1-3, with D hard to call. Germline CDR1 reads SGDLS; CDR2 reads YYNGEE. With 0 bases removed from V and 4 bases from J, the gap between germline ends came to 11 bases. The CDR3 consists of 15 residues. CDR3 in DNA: TGTGCCAGCAGCGTAGGTGGGGTATCAGGAAACACCATATATTTT. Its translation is CASSVGGVSGNTIYF. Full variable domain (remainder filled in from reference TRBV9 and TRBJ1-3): DSGVTQTPKHLITATGQRVTLRCSPRSGDLSVYWYQQSLDQGLQFLIQYYNGEERAKGNILERFSAQQFPDLHSELNLSSLELGDSALYFCASSVGGVSGNTIYFGEGSWLTVV.

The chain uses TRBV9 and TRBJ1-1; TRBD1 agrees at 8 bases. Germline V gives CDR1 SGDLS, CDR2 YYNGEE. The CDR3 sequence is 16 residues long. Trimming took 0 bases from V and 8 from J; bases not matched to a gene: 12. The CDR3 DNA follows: TGTGCCAGCAGCGTAGCTACAGGTGGACAGGGATTCGAAGCTTTCTTT. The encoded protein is CASSVATGGQGFEAFF.

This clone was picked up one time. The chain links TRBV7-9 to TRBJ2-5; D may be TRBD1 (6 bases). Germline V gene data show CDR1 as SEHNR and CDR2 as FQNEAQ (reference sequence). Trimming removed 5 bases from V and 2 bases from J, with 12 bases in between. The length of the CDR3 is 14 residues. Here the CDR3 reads CASSLNRVQETQYF. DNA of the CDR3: TGTGCCAGCAGCCTAAACAGGGTGCAAGAGACCCAGTACTTC.

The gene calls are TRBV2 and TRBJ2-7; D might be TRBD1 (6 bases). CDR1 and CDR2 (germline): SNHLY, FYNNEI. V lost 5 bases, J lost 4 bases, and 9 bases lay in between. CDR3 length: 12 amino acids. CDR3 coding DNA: TGTGCCAGCAGTCGGACAGCGTACGAGCAGTACTTC. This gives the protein CASSRTAYEQYF.

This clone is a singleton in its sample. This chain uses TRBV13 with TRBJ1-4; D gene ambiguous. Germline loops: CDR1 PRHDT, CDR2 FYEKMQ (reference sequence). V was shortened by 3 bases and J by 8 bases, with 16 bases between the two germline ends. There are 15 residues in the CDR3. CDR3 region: CASSLTGPLTEKLFF. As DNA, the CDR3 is TGTGCCAGCAGCTTGACCGGGCCATTAACGGAAAAACTGTTTTTT.

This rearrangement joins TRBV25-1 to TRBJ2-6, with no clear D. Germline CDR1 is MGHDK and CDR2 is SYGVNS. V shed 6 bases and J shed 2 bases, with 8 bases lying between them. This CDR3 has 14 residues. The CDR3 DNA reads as TGTGCCAGCAGGGCTTATACTGGGGCCAACGTCCTGACTTTC. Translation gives CASRAYTGANVLTF.

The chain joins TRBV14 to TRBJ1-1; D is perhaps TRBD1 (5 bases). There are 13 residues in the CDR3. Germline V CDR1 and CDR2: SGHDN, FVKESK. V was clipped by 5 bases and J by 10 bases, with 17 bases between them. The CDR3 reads CASSSLGVAGAFF. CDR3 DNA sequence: TGTGCCAGCAGCTCCTTGGGGGTGGCGGGAGCTTTCTTT.

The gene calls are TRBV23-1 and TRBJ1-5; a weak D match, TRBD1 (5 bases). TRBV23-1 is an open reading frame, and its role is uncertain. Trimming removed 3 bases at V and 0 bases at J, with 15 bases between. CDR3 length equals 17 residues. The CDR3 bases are TGCGCCAGCAGTCATAAGGACACCAACTATAGCAATCAGCCCCAGCATTTT. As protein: CASSHKDTNYSNQPQHF.

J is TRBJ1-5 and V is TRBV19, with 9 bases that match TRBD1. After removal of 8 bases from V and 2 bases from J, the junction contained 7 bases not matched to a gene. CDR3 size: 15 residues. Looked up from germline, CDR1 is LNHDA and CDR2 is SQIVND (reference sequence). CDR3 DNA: TGTGCCAGTGGGACAGGGTTTAGGGGCAATCAGCCCCAGCATTTT. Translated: CASGTGFRGNQPQHF.

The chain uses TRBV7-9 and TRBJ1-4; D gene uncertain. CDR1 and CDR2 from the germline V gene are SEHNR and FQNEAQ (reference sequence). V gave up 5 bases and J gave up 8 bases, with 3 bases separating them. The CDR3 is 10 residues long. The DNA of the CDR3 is TGTGCCAGCAGCGCGGAAAAACTGTTTTTT. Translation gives CASSAEKLFF.

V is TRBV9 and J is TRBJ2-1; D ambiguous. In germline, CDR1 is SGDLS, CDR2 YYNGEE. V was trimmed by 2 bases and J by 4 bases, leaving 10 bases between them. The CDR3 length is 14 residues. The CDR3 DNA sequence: TGTGCCAGCAGCGTCGAACCCTTTTACAATGAGCAGTTCTTC. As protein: CASSVEPFYNEQFF. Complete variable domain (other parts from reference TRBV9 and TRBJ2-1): DSGVTQTPKHLITATGQRVTLRCSPRSGDLSVYWYQQSLDQGLQFLIQYYNGEERAKGNILERFSAQQFPDLHSELNLSSLELGDSALYFCASSVEPFYNEQFFGPGTRLTVL.

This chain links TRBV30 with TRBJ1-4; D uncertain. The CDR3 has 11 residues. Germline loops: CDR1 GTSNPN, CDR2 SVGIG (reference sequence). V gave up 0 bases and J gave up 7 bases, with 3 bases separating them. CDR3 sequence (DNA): TGTGCCTGGAGTGTAAGTGAAAAACTGTTTTTT. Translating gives CAWSVSEKLFF.

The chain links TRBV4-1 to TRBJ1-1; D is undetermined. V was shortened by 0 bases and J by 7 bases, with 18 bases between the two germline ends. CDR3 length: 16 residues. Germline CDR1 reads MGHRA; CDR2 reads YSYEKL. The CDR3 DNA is TGCGCCAGCAGCCAAGAACGGCAATCATTGGGCGTTGAAGCTTTCTTT. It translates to CASSQERQSLGVEAFF.

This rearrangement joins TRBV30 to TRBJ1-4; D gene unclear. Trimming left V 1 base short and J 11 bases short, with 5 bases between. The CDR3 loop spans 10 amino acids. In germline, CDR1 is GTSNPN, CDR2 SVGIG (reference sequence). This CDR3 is CAWSGVKLFF. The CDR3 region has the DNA TGTGCCTGGAGTGGTGTGAAACTGTTTTTT.

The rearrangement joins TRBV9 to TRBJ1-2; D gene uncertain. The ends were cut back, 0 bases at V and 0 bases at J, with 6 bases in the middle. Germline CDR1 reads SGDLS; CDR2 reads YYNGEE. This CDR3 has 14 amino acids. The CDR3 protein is CASSVATSNYGYTF. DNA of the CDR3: TGTGCCAGCAGCGTAGCGACATCTAACTATGGCTACACCTTC.

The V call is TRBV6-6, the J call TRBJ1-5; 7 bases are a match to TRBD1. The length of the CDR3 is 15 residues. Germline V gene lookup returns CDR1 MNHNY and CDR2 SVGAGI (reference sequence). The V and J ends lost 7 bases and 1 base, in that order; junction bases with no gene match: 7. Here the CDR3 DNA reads TGTGCCAGCACCTTCGGACAGGAGAGCAATCAGCCCCAGCATTTT. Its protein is CASTFGQESNQPQHF.

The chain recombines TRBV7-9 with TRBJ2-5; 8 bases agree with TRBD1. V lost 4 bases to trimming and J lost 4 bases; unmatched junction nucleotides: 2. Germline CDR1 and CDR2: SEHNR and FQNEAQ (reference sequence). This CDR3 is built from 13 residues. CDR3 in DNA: TGTGCCAGCAGCTCCGGGACAGGAGAGACCCAGTACTTC. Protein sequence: CASSSGTGETQYF.

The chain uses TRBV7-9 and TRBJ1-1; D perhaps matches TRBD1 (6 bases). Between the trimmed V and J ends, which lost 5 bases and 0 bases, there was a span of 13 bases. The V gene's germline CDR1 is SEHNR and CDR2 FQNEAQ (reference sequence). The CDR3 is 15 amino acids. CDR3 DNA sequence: TGTGCCAGCAGCCCGGACAGACCCATGAACACTGAAGCTTTCTTT. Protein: CASSPDRPMNTEAFF.

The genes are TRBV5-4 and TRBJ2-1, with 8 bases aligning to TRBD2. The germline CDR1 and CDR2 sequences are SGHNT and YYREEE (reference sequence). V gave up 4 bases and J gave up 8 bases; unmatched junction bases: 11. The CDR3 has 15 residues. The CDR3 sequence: CASSLSAGGGDEQFF. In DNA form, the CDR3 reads TGTGCCAGCAGCCTCTCTGCGGGGGGTGGGGATGAGCAGTTCTTC.

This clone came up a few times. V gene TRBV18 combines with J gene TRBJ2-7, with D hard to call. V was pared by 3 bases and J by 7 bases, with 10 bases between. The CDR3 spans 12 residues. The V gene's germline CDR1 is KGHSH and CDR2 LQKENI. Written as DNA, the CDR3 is TGTGCCAGCTCACCCTTGACCGGGGAGCAGTACTTC. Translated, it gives CASSPLTGEQYF.

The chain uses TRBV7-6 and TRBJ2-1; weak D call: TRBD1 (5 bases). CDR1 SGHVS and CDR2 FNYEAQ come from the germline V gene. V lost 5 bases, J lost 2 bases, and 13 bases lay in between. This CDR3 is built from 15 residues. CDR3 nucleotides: TGTGCCAGCAGCGCTCGACAGAGAACCTACAATGAGCAGTTCTTC. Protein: CASSARQRTYNEQFF.